This T cell receptor (beta chain) came from a study of blood T cell repertoires in COVID-19. Germline CDR1 reads LGHNA; CDR2 reads YNFKEQ. J lost 2 bases, V lost 4 bases, and 8 bases had no gene match. The length of the CDR3 is 16 residues. Everyone who took part was roughly 18 to 89 years old, and they came from about two dozen US areas. Libraries were prepared by immunoSEQ multiplex PCR; TCRdb keeps only in-frame clonotypes and omits some of them. The repertoire holds about 180,000 clones, with 89% as singletons. This sequence was found in a woman aged 40 to 50 with acute COVID-19. The chain carries TRBV4-2 and TRBJ2-3; 8 nucleotides match TRBD2. The specimen sequenced was PBMCs or T cells enriched from blood (not recorded which). Here the CDR3 reads CASSRGGLAITDTQYF. In DNA form, the CDR3 reads TGTGCCAGCAGCCGAGGCGGACTAGCTATCACAGATACGCAGTATTTT.